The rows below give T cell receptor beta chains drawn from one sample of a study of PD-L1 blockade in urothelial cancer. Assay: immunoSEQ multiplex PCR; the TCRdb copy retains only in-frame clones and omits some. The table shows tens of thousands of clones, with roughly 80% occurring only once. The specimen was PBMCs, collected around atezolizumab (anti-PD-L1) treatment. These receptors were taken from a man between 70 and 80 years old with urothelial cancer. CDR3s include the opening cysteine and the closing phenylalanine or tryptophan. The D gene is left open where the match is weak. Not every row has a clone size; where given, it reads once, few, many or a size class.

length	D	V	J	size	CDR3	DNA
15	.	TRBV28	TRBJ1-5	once	CASSRLTHSNQPQHF	TGTGCCAGCAGCCGACTTACTCATAGCAATCAGCCCCAGCATTTT
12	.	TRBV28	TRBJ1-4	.	CASSTGNEKLFF	TGTGCCAGCAGCACGGGTAATGAAAAACTGTTTTTT
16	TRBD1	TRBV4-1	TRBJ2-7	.	CASSQGGGTGFYEQYF	TGCGCCAGCAGCCAAGGGGGGGGGACAGGGTTCTACGAGCAGTACTTC
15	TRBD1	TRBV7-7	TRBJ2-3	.	CASSFSRQGGDTQYF	TGTGCCAGCAGCTTTTCCCGACAGGGTGGAGATACGCAGTATTTT
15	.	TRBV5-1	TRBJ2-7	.	CASSLGPTRGWEQYF	TGCGCCAGCAGCTTGGGGCCGACGCGAGGGTGGGAGCAGTACTTC
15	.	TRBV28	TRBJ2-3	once	CARENRGRDTDTQYF	TGTGCCAGAGAAAACAGGGGGAGGGACACAGATACGCAGTATTTT
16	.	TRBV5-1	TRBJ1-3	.	CASSLEVGGLGNTIYF	TGCGCCAGCAGCTTAGAGGTCGGGGGGCTTGGAAACACCATATATTTT
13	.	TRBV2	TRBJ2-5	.	CASSNREGETQYF	TGTGCCAGCAGTAACAGGGAAGGGGAGACCCAGTACTTC
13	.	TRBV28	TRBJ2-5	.	CASSSQGRETQYF	TGTGCCAGCAGTTCACAGGGCAGGGAGACCCAGTACTTC
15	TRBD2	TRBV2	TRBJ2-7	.	CASSRGLVYSYEQYF	TGTGCCAGCAGTAGGGGACTAGTTTACTCCTACGAGCAGTACTTC
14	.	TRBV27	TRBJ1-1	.	CASSLVGGNTEAFF	TGTGCCAGCAGCTTGGTGGGGGGAAACACTGAAGCTTTCTTT
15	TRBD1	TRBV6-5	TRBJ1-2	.	CASRPPATGESGYTF	TGTGCCAGCAGGCCCCCTGCGACAGGGGAGAGTGGCTACACCTTC
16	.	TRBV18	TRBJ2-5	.	CASSPGTGQRGETQYF	TGTGCCAGCTCACCAGGTACAGGGCAACGCGGGGAGACCCAGTACTTC
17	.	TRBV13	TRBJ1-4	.	CASSLGLRRGGNEKLFF	TGTGCCAGCAGCTTAGGCCTCCGAAGAGGCGGTAATGAAAAACTGTTTTTT
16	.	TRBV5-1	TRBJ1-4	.	CASSPRPTGANEKLFF	TGCGCCAGCAGCCCCCGTCCAACAGGCGCCAATGAAAAACTGTTTTTT
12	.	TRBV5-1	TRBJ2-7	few	CASSGTAYEQYF	TGCGCCAGCAGCGGCACAGCCTACGAGCAGTACTTC
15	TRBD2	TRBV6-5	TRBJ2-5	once	CASSYAGTSPETQYF	TGTGCCAGCAGTTACGCCGGGACTAGTCCAGAGACCCAGTACTTC
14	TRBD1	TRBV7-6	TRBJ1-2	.	CASSPGQGIGGYTF	TGTGCCAGCAGCCCGGGACAGGGGATAGGTGGCTACACCTTC